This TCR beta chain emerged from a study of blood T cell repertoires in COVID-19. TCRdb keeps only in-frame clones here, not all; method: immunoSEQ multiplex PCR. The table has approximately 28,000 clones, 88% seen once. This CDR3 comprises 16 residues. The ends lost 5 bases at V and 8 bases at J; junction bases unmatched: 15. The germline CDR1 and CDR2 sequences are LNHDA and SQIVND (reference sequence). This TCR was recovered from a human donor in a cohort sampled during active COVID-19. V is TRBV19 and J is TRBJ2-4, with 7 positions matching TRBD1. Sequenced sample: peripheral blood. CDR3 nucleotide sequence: TGTGCCAGTAGTCCCCCGGGACAGAGGCCGTCGGACATTCAGTACTTC. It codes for CASSPPGQRPSDIQYF.